This T cell receptor beta chain came from a study of blood T cells in healthy people across ages. The authors ran a second PCR of 7 to 11 cycles using a sample-barcoded 5' primer and a J-beta primer mix. TCRdb fed the 5' RACE reads into MiXCR, producing one record per CDR3 protein. The table includes approximately 810,000 distinct CDR3 sequences, under 35% detected once. Per individual sample, total RNA of at least 6 micrograms was extracted. The source is an elderly woman in good health. Material: blood.

CDR3 sequence (DNA): TGTGCCAGCAACTCCCTAGCGGGGGGGCGCGAGACCCAGTACTTC. This translates into CASNSLAGGRETQYF. V is TRBV5-4 and J is TRBJ2-7; 12 bases map to TRBD2. The end of the DNA is better explained by TRBJ2-5, so the J call may be wrong. This CDR3 spans 15 amino acids. CDR1 is SGHNT and CDR2 is YYREEE in the germline V gene (reference sequence).